The entry below describes one T cell receptor (beta chain). Its antigen is still unknown. The record has no base qualities; no much larger clone is one base away. The data stem from a study of blood T cell repertoires in COVID-19 (dated by TCRdb to the early 2020s). Study-wide context: Samples from collaborators originated in the United States, Italy and Spain and spanned both the acute and convalescent phases of COVID-19. The samples were drawn from the first 160 participants of the ongoing ImmuneRACE study and from over a thousand subjects provided by 6 global collaborators. Subjects who had been exposed to COVID-19, were actively infected with it, or had recovered from it provided the deeply sampled blood TCRbeta repertoires that made up the dataset. The repertoires were released in a freely available public database meant as a resource for research on the immune response to SARS-CoV-2. The prospective study material was composed of cDNA or gDNA derived from T cells, B-cell-depleted T cells, or PBMCs. A de-identified subject ID, COVID-19 status, age in years and sex were almost always included in the sample metadata. HLA class I and class II types, where available, came from metadata supplied by the sample provider rather than from assay-based typing.

Collaborating institutions collected whole blood in K2EDTA tubes following their own protocols. For TCRbeta analysis, collaborators shipped samples as frozen whole blood, isolated PBMCs, or DNA extracted from either of those sample types. From V the trimming removes 3 bases and from J it removes 5 bases, while the gene matches leave 5 bases of the junction unaccounted for. CDR1 and CDR2 are drawn from the germline V gene: MNHNS, SASEGT. Spanning cysteine to phenylalanine, the CDR3 consists of 15 amino acids. Left in the record is the CDR3 DNA by itself, 45 bases read in frame from the first base. Broad study findings and their caveats: Clinical and demographic metadata were provided uncurated, with the amount varying by source and participant.

The immunoSEQ Assay, a bias-controlled multiplex PCR, was used to amplify TCRbeta CDR3 regions from genomic DNA. The study's own analysis went as follows. The number of nucleated cells in each sample was estimated by amplification of reference gene primers within the assay. To quantify the absolute abundance of each unique TCRbeta CDR3 rearrangement, sequence reads were collapsed and filtered. Productive Simpson clonality was computed per sample as the square root of Simpson's diversity index over productive rearrangements. TCRdb's version of the immuneACCESS table is confined to in-frame rearrangements and falls short of the full clone set. An unresolved V gene accounts for under half of the shortfall where checked; the remainder is of unknown origin. That table gives V, J and clone size, and the DNA gave D and trimming. The sample table records 60,000 to 85,000 clones; roughly 86% of these occur just once. The ten largest clones take up 10% to 15% of the sample.

The V gene is TRBV6-1 and the J gene is TRBJ2-5; TRBD1 fits 11 bases in the junction. Material for sequencing was peripheral blood. This TCR was sampled from a human donor in a cohort sampled during active COVID-19. The sequenced DNA: TGTGCCAGCAGTGAGCCGGGACAGGGGGAGGAGACCCAGTACTTC. Translated, it gives CASSEPGQGEETQYF.